This T cell receptor (beta chain) is drawn from a study of human T cells and chemical hapten exposure. TCRdb processed the RACE reads anew with MiXCR; each CDR3 protein has one entry. Of 84,000 or so distinct CDR3 sequences detected, roughly 10% appear once; the ten largest clones hold roughly 2.3%. The CDR3 is made up of 15 amino acids. V was shortened by 0 bases and J by 4 bases, with 10 bases between the two germline ends. Germline CDR1 and CDR2: LGHNA and YSLEER. Study conclusions and caveats: Positive correlation was observed between PT1 expanded TCR counts and patch test score.

The time point is: patch test 2, 6 weeks after DPC sensitization. As to treatment: therapeutic diphenylcyclopropenone sensitization with weekly scalp DPC. About this clonotype itself: What it binds is unknown.

This material consisted of whole blood, taken in connection with sensitization to the hapten diphenylcyclopropenone (DPC). The chain recombines TRBV4-3 with TRBJ1-3; D is unclear. The sequence came from a woman under 40 with alopecia areata. Some clones in this sample may be carry-over from other donors' samples. CDR3 coding DNA: TGCGCCAGCAGCCAAGACCGGACTGCGGGAAACACCATATATTTT. Protein sequence: CASSQDRTAGNTIYF.